This entry is about one T cell receptor (beta chain). Its antigen is unknown. This sample is part of a study of CD8 T cells in Susac syndrome. Study at large: When their blood was taken, patients with Susac syndrome were therapy-naive, taking corticosteroids, or taking intravenous immunoglobulin alone.

CD8+ and CD4+ T cells taken from blood had their TCR beta sequenced. TEMRA cells were FACS-enriched and CD8+ and CD4+ T cells negatively isolated. Overall study results and limits: Clonal expansion was absent from the CD4+ T cell repertoires in Susac syndrome.

Random hexamers served to reverse transcribe about 0.5 to 1 ug RNA. TCRdb processed the immunoSEQ multiplex PCR reads anew with MiXCR; each CDR3 protein has one entry. Among some 190,000 distinct CDR3 sequences listed, 94% were seen once. In germline, CDR1 is DFQATT, CDR2 SNEGSKA (reference sequence). V lost 3 bases and J 1 base, leaving 4 bases between the germline ends. The CDR3 covers 12 residues. Sequenced: CD4+ T cells from PBMCs. J is TRBJ2-1 and V is TRBV20-1; D is undetermined. The receptor was isolated from a human donor with Susac syndrome. The CDR3 protein is CSARGSYNEQFF. The CDR3 nucleotides are TGCAGTGCTAGGGGATCCTACAATGAGCAGTTCTTC.